This entry features one TCR beta chain sequence. Its antigen is unknown. No base qualities exist here, and no much larger clone lies one base off it. The source of the sample is a study of control samples from healthy donors and cancer patients (dated by TCRdb to about 2020). The library was made by the immunoSEQ multiplex PCR assay. In its TCRdb copy, this immuneACCESS table keeps in-frame sequences only and misses some clones. Where compared with another copy, unresolved V genes explain less than half of these, and the others have no known cause. The sample data list approximately 160,000 clones, and roughly 92% of these were observed just once. The ten largest clones take up roughly 1.3% of the sample. The CDR3 runs 15 residues from the cysteine to the phenylalanine. The read is trimmed to its CDR3 DNA, 45 bases read in frame from base 1. CDR1 and CDR2 (MDHEN, SYDVKM) derive from the germline V gene. V sheds 7 bases and J sheds 8 bases, leaving 23 bases between their ends.

The receptor's source is a woman between 18 and 30 years old in good health. What was sequenced was blood. The chain is assembled from TRBV28 and TRBJ1-2; possibly the D gene is TRBD1, per 5 matching bases. The bases read TGTGCCAGCACGCCAAGTCAGCAGGGTATCCGGGGCTACACCTTC. Its coded protein is CASTPSQQGIRGYTF.